A selection of T cell receptor beta chains follows, all from one sample in a study of cytomegalovirus exposure and HLA in healthy donors. Measured with immunoSEQ multiplex PCR; TCRdb has only the in-frame clones, and not every one. The data show under 200,000 clones, approximately 87% seen once. Material for sequencing was PBMCs. The receptor set was obtained from a woman in her 30s in good health and CMV-seronegative. Each CDR3 is given with its conserved first and last residue. Each record gives: J gene, V gene, D gene, CDR3 DNA, CDR3 protein. The D gene is left open where the match is weak.

>TRBJ2-1|TRBV20-1|NA
TGCAGTGCTAGGGGCTACAATGAGCAGTTCTTC
CSARGYNEQFF
>TRBJ2-3|TRBV5-1|NA
TGCGCCAGCAGCCTCGAGGAATGGGATACGCAGTATTTT
CASSLEEWDTQYF
>TRBJ1-6|TRBV5-6|NA
TGTGCCAGCAGCTTTGGGTCAGGAAATTCACCCCTCCACTTT
CASSFGSGNSPLHF
>TRBJ2-7|TRBV27|TRBD1
TGTGCCAGCAGTTTTACAGGGGCGTACGAGCAGTACTTC
CASSFTGAYEQYF
>TRBJ1-4|TRBV2|NA
TGTGCCAGCAGTACCCCAGCAGGGTCGTATAATGAAAAACTGTTTTTT
CASSTPAGSYNEKLFF
>TRBJ2-7|TRBV4-2|TRBD1
TGTGCCAGCAGCCAAGCCGCCGAGACAGGGCCTACCTACGAGCAGTACTTC
CASSQAAETGPTYEQYF
>TRBJ2-3|TRBV19|TRBD2
TGTGCCAGTCGTCGGCTAGCGGATACAGATACGCAGTATTTT
CASRRLADTDTQYF
>TRBJ2-2|TRBV5-1|TRBD1
TGCGCCAGCAGCCAGGACAGGGTTAACACCGGGGAGCTGTTTTTT
CASSQDRVNTGELFF
>TRBJ1-2|TRBV7-9|NA
TGTGCCAGCAGTCCACAGGCACCGCCGGGCTATGGCTACACCTTC
CASSPQAPPGYGYTF
>TRBJ1-1|TRBV11-1|TRBD1
TGTGCCAGCAGCCTTTCCGGGACAGGGGGCACTGAAGCTTTCTTT
CASSLSGTGGTEAFF